This TCR beta chain was documented in a study of regulatory T cells in long-lasting Graves disease. General observations from the study: Persistent disease favored TRBV28, TRBJ1-2 and TRBJ2-5.

The V gene's germline CDR1 is SGHTA and CDR2 FQGNSA. Germline trimming cut 6 bases from V and 0 bases from J; bases unmatched to any gene: 10. The CDR3 has 17 residues. For TCR beta, libraries came from iRepertoire HTBI primers and Arm-PCR of CDR3 regions. From the multiplex PCR reads, TCRdb called clonotypes with MiXCR, one entry per CDR3 protein. Of 400,000 to 450,000 distinct CDR3 sequences in the sample, 15% to 20% were seen once. Time point: newly diagnosed GD, antithyroid drugs for less than 3 months. RNA from PBMCs was the source of the TCR library. This clonotype showed up many times. What it binds is unknown. This sample was also put to use in a study of T cells in Graves' hyperthyroidism and ophthalmopathy. That study reports: With a duration under 2 months, the hyperthyroidism was newly diagnosed in patients aged 18 to 65. Thyroid ultrasound, orbital computed tomography, clinical symptoms, and serum thyroxine and TRAb underpinned diagnoses.

This TCR came from a woman aged 25 to 45 with Graves disease. The material was peripheral blood mononuclear cells (PBMCs), obtained at new diagnosis, from a patient treated with antithyroid drugs. This chain uses TRBV7-2 with TRBJ2-2, with 7 positions matching TRBD2. The CDR3 DNA reads TGTGCCAGCAGTCATAATCCGGGACTACCGAACACCGGGGAGCTGTTTTTT. Protein sequence: CASSHNPGLPNTGELFF.